The next 6 T cell receptor beta chains were all read from a single sample in a study of T-cell reconstitution after alpha-beta-depleted transplantation in children. A TCRbeta library incorporating unique molecular identifiers was prepared. MiXCR was run by TCRdb on the PCR reads, yielding one entry per CDR3 protein. Of roughly 790,000 distinct CDR3 sequences in the sample, less than 20% were seen once. The specimen was PBMCs, mostly from graft donor cells, collected 360 days after TCRalphabeta/CD19-depleted stem cell transplant. The source of these receptors is a male patient younger than 18 who had a stem cell transplant for acute lymphoblastic leukemia, so the T cells may come from the graft donor.

This chain uses TRBV12-3 or TRBV12-4 with TRBJ2-7; D is perhaps TRBD1 or TRBD2 (5 bases each). V was cut by 5 bases and J by 6 bases, with 11 bases left in between. This CDR3 is 12 amino acids long. The CDR3 bases are TGTGCCAGCAGTCGCCCTGGGGGCGAGCAGTACTTC. Amino acids: CASSRPGGEQYF.

This chain uses TRBV28 with TRBJ1-6; D is perhaps TRBD1 (5 bases). The length of the CDR3 is 13 residues. Germline V gives CDR1 MDHEN, CDR2 SYDVKM. The CDR3 DNA reads TGTGCTTACAGGAGCGCCTATAATTCACCCCTCCACTTT. Its translation is CAYRSAYNSPLHF.

Only a few counts were recorded for this clonotype. The chain is built from TRBV12-3 or TRBV12-4 and TRBJ1-1, with D hard to call. This CDR3 spans 14 amino acids. V was pared by 1 base and J by 4 bases, with 10 bases between. The CDR3 spells CASSLGQWGTEAFF. In nucleotides, the CDR3 is TGTGCCAGCAGTTTAGGCCAGTGGGGCACTGAAGCTTTCTTT.

This clonotype was picked up a small number of times. The V call is TRBV18, the J call TRBJ2-7, with a possible D match to TRBD2 (6 bases). Germline V gene data show CDR1 as KGHSH and CDR2 as LQKENI. This CDR3 is 14 amino acids long. V lost 3 bases to trimming and J lost 3 bases, with 12 bases between them. The CDR3 DNA reads TGTGCCAGCTCACCGGCGCGGGAAGGCTACGAGCAGTACTTC. It is translated as CASSPAREGYEQYF.

This clonotype was seen a few times. V usage is TRBV6-1 and J usage is TRBJ2-1; perhaps TRBD2 as D (5 bases). The CDR3 loop spans 16 amino acids. Germline CDR1 MNHNS, CDR2 SASEGT. V shed 6 bases and J shed 8 bases, with 23 bases lying between them. As DNA, the CDR3 is TGTGCCAGCAGCTCCCTTGGGAGCGCTCGTTTCTATGAGCAGTTCTTC. As protein: CASSSLGSARFYEQFF.

This clonotype was seen at least ten times. CDR3 loop: CASSFPGLAGETTGELFF. CDR3 DNA sequence: TGTGCCAGCAGCTTCCCAGGTTTGGCGGGAGAGACCACCGGGGAGCTGTTTTTT. The chain joins TRBV7-9 to TRBJ2-2, with 7 bases lining up with TRBD2. Trimming at V came to 3 bases and at J to 4 bases, leaving 14 bases not matched to a gene. CDR3 length: 18 residues. Germline V gene sequence: CDR1 SEHNR, CDR2 FQNEAQ (reference sequence).